Following are 29 T cell receptor beta chains from one sample sequenced in a study of blood T cells in healthy people across ages. Together with a sample-barcoded 5' primer, a J-beta primer mix was included in a second PCR lasting roughly 6 to 12 cycles. Each CDR3 protein is one row after TCRdb ran MiXCR on the 5' RACE reads. The sample consists of just under 750,000 distinct CDR3 sequences, about 24% of them appearing once. Specimen: blood. The receptors stem from a man in his 70s in good health.

This clonotype was detected many times. This chain joins TRBV20-1 and TRBJ2-1, with D possibly matching TRBD2 (6 bases). Germline V CDR1 and CDR2: DFQATT, SNEGSKA (reference sequence). This CDR3 has 13 amino acids. V lost 4 bases, J lost 6 bases, and 13 bases lay in between. The CDR3 DNA follows: TGCAGTGCTATGAGTCCGCGGGGCAATGAGCAGTTCTTC. Translating it yields CSAMSPRGNEQFF.

The gene calls are TRBV5-1 and TRBJ2-1, with 10 bases aligning to TRBD2. V lost 4 bases to trimming and J lost 6 bases; unmatched junction nucleotides: 7. The CDR3 totals 15 residues. The germline CDR1 and CDR2 sequences are SGHRS and YFSETQ. CDR3 in amino acids: CASSTIAGGVNEQFF. CDR3 in DNA: TGCGCCAGCAGCACAATAGCGGGGGGCGTCAATGAGCAGTTCTTC. Combining the CDR3 with reference TRBV5-1 and TRBJ2-1 gives the whole variable domain KAGVTQTPRYLIKTRGQQVTLSCSPISGHRSVSWYQQTPGQGLQFLFEYFSETQRNKGNFPGRFSGRQFSNSRSEMNVSTLELGDSALYLCASSTIAGGVNEQFFGPGTRLTVL.

V gene TRBV5-5 combines with J gene TRBJ1-1; 9 bases match TRBD1. This CDR3 region has 17 residues. Germline values: CDR1 SGHKS, CDR2 YYEKEE (reference sequence). V shed 4 bases, J shed 0 bases, and the junction held 10 bases outside the gene matches. The CDR3 bases are TGTGCCAGCAGCCCAGGCGGGACAGGGTTTATGAACACTGAAGCTTTCTTT. It specifies CASSPGGTGFMNTEAFF.

This clonotype has just a few counts. The gene calls are TRBV12-3 or TRBV12-4 and TRBJ1-1; possibly TRBD1 for D (5 bases). The CDR3 is made up of 13 amino acids. V lost 7 bases, J lost 3 bases, and 12 bases lay in between. The CDR3 nucleotides are TGTGCCAGCACCGGGGACTTCGACACTGAAGCTTTCTTT. Translated, it gives CASTGDFDTEAFF.

V is TRBV20-1 and J is TRBJ1-1; TRBD1 is a possible D gene (5 bases). Germline CDR1 DFQATT, CDR2 SNEGSKA (reference sequence). Between the trimmed V and J ends, which lost 7 bases and 0 bases, there was a span of 18 bases. There are 15 residues in the CDR3. Here the CDR3 DNA reads TGCAGTGTCCCGCCCCGCGCAGGGATGAACACTGAAGCTTTCTTT. Amino acids: CSVPPRAGMNTEAFF.

The J gene is TRBJ2-1, the V gene TRBV9; maybe TRBD1 (6 bases). CDR1 and CDR2 (germline): SGDLS, YYNGEE. The CDR3 consists of 17 residues. V was pared by 0 bases and J by 0 bases, with 13 bases between. CDR3 amino acids: CASSVGGHSSSYNEQFF. In DNA, the CDR3 is TGTGCCAGCAGCGTAGGGGGACACTCGAGCTCCTACAATGAGCAGTTCTTC.

This clonotype was seen once. CDR3 DNA: TGTGCCAGCAGCCGCTCTGAACTCGCTTTTGTGGAGACCCAGTACTTC. Its protein product is CASSRSELAFVETQYF. The chain has TRBV3-1 and TRBJ2-5; D is ambiguous. The CDR3 length is 16 residues. Germline values: CDR1 LGHDT, CDR2 YNNKEL (reference sequence). Trimming stripped 4 bases from V and 5 bases from J, with 20 bases between.

CDR3 DNA sequence: TGTGCCAGTAGATGGGGGGGGTTCAATCAGCCCCAGCATTTT. Amino acid sequence: CASRWGGFNQPQHF. The chain is built from TRBV19 and TRBJ1-5; D possibly corresponds to TRBD1 (5 bases). Germline CDR1 and CDR2: LNHDA and SQIVND (reference sequence). This CDR3 contains 14 residues. V lost 6 bases and J lost 3, with 12 bases in between. The full variable domain, with the rest looked up from reference TRBV19 and TRBJ1-5, is DGGITQSPKYLFRKEGQNVTLSCEQNLNHDAMYWYRQDPGQGLRLIYYSQIVNDFQKGDIAEGYSVSREKKESFPLTVTSAQKNPTAFYLCASRWGGFNQPQHFGDGTRLSIL.

This clonotype has a handful of counts. The chain joins TRBV12-3 or TRBV12-4 to TRBJ2-7; 7 bases map to TRBD2. With the DNA end fitting TRBJ2-5 better, the J assignment may be wrong. The CDR3 runs to 14 residues. In DNA, the CDR3 is TGTGCCAGCAGTCTCCATAGCGGGCAAGAGACCCAGTACTTC. Protein product: CASSLHSGQETQYF.

The sample holds a few counts of this clonotype. The V gene is TRBV20-1, the J gene TRBJ1-2, with D hard to call. This CDR3 is 13 amino acids long. Germline CDR1 DFQATT, CDR2 SNEGSKA (reference sequence). The germline V and J ends were trimmed by 2 bases and 8 bases, with 15 bases remaining between them. The CDR3 DNA reads as TGCAGTGCTAGAAAGGCAGGATTTAAGGGCTACACCTTC. Amino acids: CSARKAGFKGYTF.

The chain carries TRBV3-1 and TRBJ2-1; 7 nucleotides align to TRBD2. CDR1 LGHDT and CDR2 YNNKEL come from the germline V gene (reference sequence). With 1 base clipped from V and 2 bases from J, the junction kept 5 bases outside the gene matches. The CDR3 spans 16 residues. This chain's CDR3 is CASSQVAGEPYNEQFF. Written as DNA, the CDR3 is TGTGCCAGCAGCCAAGTCGCGGGAGAACCCTACAATGAGCAGTTCTTC.

This clonotype was observed a few times. This rearrangement joins TRBV21-1 to TRBJ1-2; TRBD1 was called by the table and not checked on the DNA. TRBV21-1 is a pseudogene locus. The CDR3 is made up of 17 amino acids. The CDR3 DNA reads as TGTGCCAGCATCTCGTCCCGGGCAGCTTCGGCACGATATGGCTACACCTTC. This gives the protein CASISSRAASARYGYTF.

This clonotype showed up just a few times. CDR3 amino acids: CASSPSRRFNYGYTF. Here the CDR3 DNA reads TGTGCCAGCAGCCCCAGCCGGAGATTTAACTATGGCTACACCTTC. The genes are TRBV3-1 and TRBJ1-2; no definite D call. This CDR3 is 15 amino acids long. Trimming pared 4 bases from V and 1 base from J, leaving 13 bases between. CDR1 LGHDT and CDR2 YNNKEL come from the germline V gene (reference sequence). The full variable domain, completed using reference TRBV3-1 and TRBJ1-2, is DTAVSQTPKYLVTQMGNDKSIKCEQNLGHDTMYWYKQDSKKFLKIMFSYNNKELIINETVPNRFSPKSPDKAHLNLHINSLELGDSAVYFCASSPSRRFNYGYTFGSGTRLTVV.

This clonotype occurred a few times. V and J are TRBV12-3 or TRBV12-4 and TRBJ2-5, with D perhaps matching TRBD2 (6 bases). The CDR3 is made up of 13 amino acids. V lost 7 bases to trimming and J lost 5 bases, with 14 bases between them. The CDR3: CASTYGTGETQYF. The CDR3 DNA reads as TGTGCCAGCACCTACGGGACTGGCGAGACCCAGTACTTC.

There are a few counts of this clonotype. The gene calls are TRBV10-3 and TRBJ1-5; D unresolved. Germline CDR1 and CDR2: ENHRY and SYGVKD. This CDR3 spans 14 amino acids. The V gene lost 2 bases and the J gene lost 7 bases, with 12 bases spanning the gap. In nucleotides, the CDR3 is TGTGCCATCAGTGAGGAGCATGGGCAGCAGCCCCAGCATTTT. The encoded protein is CAISEEHGQQPQHF.

The CDR3 sequence: CSASRTGTSGISDTQYF. CDR3 bases: TGCAGTGCTAGTCGAACCGGGACTAGCGGGATCTCAGATACGCAGTATTTT. The rearrangement links TRBV20-1 to TRBJ2-3, with 13 bases identical to TRBD2. Germline values: CDR1 DFQATT, CDR2 SNEGSKA (reference sequence). The CDR3 sequence is 17 residues long. V trimming: 3 bases; J trimming: 4 bases; junction bases outside the gene matches: 10.

V usage is TRBV6-2 or TRBV6-3 and J usage is TRBJ2-7, with 7 bases matching TRBD2. V was clipped by 2 bases and J by 4 bases; unmatched bases: 11. The germline CDR1 and CDR2 sequences are MNHEY and SVGEGT. The CDR3 runs to 16 residues. This CDR3 is CASSYPGVSRGYEQYF. CDR3 in DNA: TGTGCCAGCAGTTACCCGGGAGTCTCGCGGGGGTACGAGCAGTACTTC.

This clonotype turned up a few times. The CDR3 sequence is CSGPGLNSNEQFF. The DNA for the CDR3 is TGCAGTGGGCCGGGACTGAACAGCAATGAGCAGTTCTTC. The chain recombines TRBV20-1 with TRBJ2-1, with D possibly TRBD2 on 6 matching bases. Germline CDR1 DFQATT, CDR2 SNEGSKA (reference sequence). The CDR3 length is 13 residues. Trimming removed 7 bases from V and 6 bases from J, with 16 bases in between.

The V and J genes are TRBV20-1 and TRBJ2-3, with 8 bases matching TRBD1. This CDR3 has 16 amino acids. The ends lost 6 bases at V and 2 bases at J; junction bases unmatched: 13. Germline-derived CDR1 and CDR2 are DFQATT and SNEGSKA (reference sequence). DNA for the CDR3: TGCAGTGCCACTGACAGGGGCCGCACCCCCACAGATACGCAGTATTTT. This translates into CSATDRGRTPTDTQYF.

The chain uses TRBV7-9 and TRBJ1-4; weak D call: TRBD1 (5 bases). CDR3 size: 16 residues. V was clipped by 3 bases and J by 0 bases, with 11 bases between them. Germline CDR1 reads SEHNR; CDR2 reads FQNEAQ (reference sequence). In DNA form, the CDR3 reads TGTGCCAGCAGCTTGGGGACTCTCCCAACTAATGAAAAACTGTTTTTT. As protein: CASSLGTLPTNEKLFF.

This clonotype was observed a handful of times. This chain uses TRBV2 with TRBJ1-4, with D possibly TRBD1 on 6 matching bases. CDR1 is SNHLY and CDR2 is FYNNEI in the germline V gene. With 6 bases removed from V and 7 bases from J, the gap between germline ends came to 21 bases. CDR3 length: 16 residues. The CDR3 coding sequence is TGTGCCAGCAGGGAGGGGGACGCCCCCCGGGGTGAAAAACTGTTTTTT. Protein: CASREGDAPRGEKLFF.

This rearrangement joins TRBV7-9 to TRBJ1-1; D is uncertain. The germline CDR1 and CDR2 sequences are SEHNR and FQNEAQ (reference sequence). The CDR3 has 14 residues. Trimming took 4 bases from V and 0 from J, leaving 9 bases between them. CDR3: CASSSAVMNTEAFF. In nucleotides, the CDR3 is TGTGCCAGCAGCTCCGCAGTAATGAACACTGAAGCTTTCTTT.

Only a few counts were recorded for this clonotype. This chain uses TRBV12-3 or TRBV12-4 with TRBJ1-1; 7 bases fit TRBD1. This CDR3 is built from 15 residues. After removal of 6 bases from V and 1 base from J, the junction contained 8 bases not matched to a gene. The DNA of the CDR3 is TGTGCCAGCAGCCTCCGACAGGGCCAGAACACTGAAGCTTTCTTT. It codes for CASSLRQGQNTEAFF.

The sample holds a few counts of this clonotype. The J gene is TRBJ2-3, the V gene TRBV27; no clear D gene. Germline values: CDR1 MNHEY, CDR2 SMNVEV (reference sequence). V dropped 9 bases and J dropped 3 bases, with 10 bases sitting between them. This CDR3 comprises 12 residues. The CDR3 region has the DNA TGTGCCAGAATGGGCGCGACAGATACGCAGTATTTT. Protein sequence: CARMGATDTQYF.

The genes are TRBV28 and TRBJ2-7, with D perhaps matching TRBD2 (5 bases). Germline CDR1 and CDR2: MDHEN and SYDVKM. CDR3 length: 13 amino acids. The CDR3 sequence: CAAQRPSSYEQYF. In DNA form, the CDR3 reads TGTGCTGCGCAGCGGCCCAGTTCCTACGAGCAGTACTTC. The entire variable domain, with the rest obtained from reference TRBV28 and TRBJ2-7, is as follows: DVKVTQSSRYLVKRTGEKVFLECVQDMDHENMFWYRQDPGLGLRLIYFSYDVKMKEKGDIPEGYSVSREKKERFSLILESASTNQTSMYLCAAQRPSSYEQYFGPGTRLTVT.

This clonotype has a handful of counts. V is TRBV29-1 and J is TRBJ2-5; TRBD1 is a possible D gene (6 bases). CDR3 length: 13 residues. Germline values: CDR1 SQVTM, CDR2 ANQGSEA. V lost 2 bases, J lost 4 bases, and 11 bases lay in between. CDR3 nucleotide sequence: TGCAGCGTTGAAATCACAGGGATAGAGACCCAGTACTTC. As protein: CSVEITGIETQYF. The entire variable domain, with the rest obtained from reference TRBV29-1 and TRBJ2-5, is as follows: SAVISQKPSRDICQRGTSLTIQCQVDSQVTMMFWYRQQPGQSLTLIATANQGSEATYESGFVIDKFPISRPNLTFSTLTVSNMSPEDSSIYLCSVEITGIETQYFGPGTRLLVL.

This chain connects TRBV4-1 to TRBJ1-1, with TRBD1 matching 9 bases. CDR3 size: 13 residues. The ends lost 3 bases at V and 7 bases at J; junction bases unmatched: 3. Germline loops: CDR1 MGHRA, CDR2 YSYEKL. CDR3: CASSHGTGLEAFF. The DNA for the CDR3 is TGCGCCAGCAGCCACGGGACAGGGCTTGAAGCTTTCTTT.

This clonotype turned up a few times. V usage is TRBV28 and J usage is TRBJ1-2; D unclear. Per germline, CDR1 MDHEN and CDR2 SYDVKM. The CDR3 length is 13 residues. V shed 2 bases and J shed 4 bases, with 8 bases lying between them. This chain's CDR3 is CASSLIRAYGYTF. In nucleotides, the CDR3 is TGTGCCAGCAGTTTAATACGGGCCTATGGCTACACCTTC.

This clonotype was found a few times. The chain recombines TRBV3-1 with TRBJ1-1; D is possibly TRBD1 (5 bases). Germline V gives CDR1 LGHDT, CDR2 YNNKEL (reference sequence). V was shortened by 1 base and J by 11 bases, with 8 bases between the two germline ends. The length of the CDR3 is 11 residues. CDR3 residues: CASSQGWGAFF. The CDR3 nucleotides read TGTGCCAGCAGCCAAGGTTGGGGCGCTTTCTTT.